The source of this T cell receptor beta chain is a study of cytomegalovirus exposure and HLA in healthy donors. Study outcomes and limitations: Reportedly, TCR beta sequences accurately predicted HLA-A and HLA-B alleles in most subjects. A list of about 180 TCR beta chains associated with cytomegalovirus was given.

The primer mix had 60 Vbeta and 13 Jbeta primers. Measured with immunoSEQ multiplex PCR; TCRdb has only the in-frame clones, and not every one. The sample has approximately 170,000 clones, around 78% seen once; the top ten hold about 1.9%. On this clone: Its target is not known.

Germline CDR1 reads GTSNPN; CDR2 reads SVGIG (reference sequence). The length of the CDR3 is 13 residues. V was clipped by 3 bases and J by 4 bases, with 12 bases between them. The gene calls are TRBV30 and TRBJ1-2; D possibly corresponds to TRBD1 (6 bases). The sample taken for sequencing was PBMCs. This TCR was sampled from a woman between 25 and 40 years old in good health and CMV-seropositive. The CDR3 bases are TGTGCCTGGAGCGTAGGACAGCCCTATGGCTACACCTTC. Translated, it gives CAWSVGQPYGYTF. Complete variable domain (other parts from reference TRBV30 and TRBJ1-2): SQTIHQWPATLVQPVGSPLSLECTVEGTSNPNLYWYRQAAGRGLQLLFYSVGIGQISSEVPQNLSASRPQDRQFILSSKKLLLSDSGFYLCAWSVGQPYGYTFGSGTRLTVV.